This is a list of T cell receptor beta chains from one sample in a study of cytomegalovirus exposure and HLA in healthy donors. Profiling relied on immunoSEQ multiplex PCR, and the TCRdb table lists in-frame clones only, not all of them. The sample holds over 80,000 clones; 73% are singletons and the top ten take more than 3%. The specimen was PBMCs. The receptors come from a man in his forties or fifties in good health and CMV-seronegative. The CDR3 runs from the conserved cysteine through the conserved F or W.

J gene	V gene	CDR3 protein
TRBJ1-5	TRBV14	CASSSPPRGQKFNQPQHF
TRBJ2-5	TRBV15	CATSSQGSGGGETQYF
TRBJ2-5	TRBV5-1	CASSFGGRQETQYF
TRBJ1-1	TRBV2	CASCVGTGTEAFF
TRBJ1-3	TRBV30	CAWSSDRGSGNTIYF
TRBJ1-5	TRBV2	CASSESFGGRAQPQHF
TRBJ1-1	TRBV6-6	CASSKRDRGFTEAFF
TRBJ2-1	TRBV30	CAWSGFSRFSSALTTYNEQFF
TRBJ2-7	TRBV4-3	CASSQERGPSYEQYF
TRBJ1-2	TRBV7-9	CASSLYGYTF
TRBJ2-1	TRBV30	CAWGALAGGPDEQFF
TRBJ2-5	TRBV5-5	CASSPRGTSGALETQYF
TRBJ2-6	TRBV6-1	CASSETTGTGANVLTF
TRBJ1-3	TRBV30	CAWSPGGLGGNTIYF
TRBJ2-7	TRBV5-1	CASSAGGARYTYEQYF
TRBJ2-7	TRBV6-1	CASTATTPPGEQYF
TRBJ1-1	TRBV2	CASSEIGWAGGTEAFF
TRBJ1-2	TRBV6-5	CASRNTGAYGYTF
TRBJ1-1	TRBV6-6	CASSYSTGGAEAFF
TRBJ2-1	TRBV6-1	CASSIGQGGAEQFF
TRBJ1-2	TRBV29-1	CSVILQGLDYGYTF
TRBJ1-1	TRBV5-4	CASSLDDFLENTEAFF
TRBJ1-2	TRBV19	CASTTGVGGYTF
TRBJ1-5	TRBV13	CASRPPGGSNQPQHF
TRBJ1-2	TRBV5-4	CASSLFGGGRQAYGYTF
TRBJ1-5	TRBV5-1	CASSPGTGNQPQHF
TRBJ2-1	TRBV4-1	CASSPAWHEQFF
TRBJ1-1	TRBV9	CASSVIEPHRGRTEAFF
TRBJ2-1	TRBV4-2	CASSLRASGEYNEQFF
TRBJ1-1	TRBV4-2	CASSQVDSMNTEAFF
TRBJ1-2	TRBV7-2	CASSLGSVAYGYTF
TRBJ2-5	TRBV5-1	CASSGTGLGETQYF
TRBJ2-5	TRBV4-1	CASSQAPGETQYF
TRBJ2-7	TRBV6-5	CASSYPQTGQYF
TRBJ2-5	TRBV12-5	CASETGGLETQYF
TRBJ2-2	TRBV5-1	CASSLIGQGTGELFF
TRBJ2-5	TRBV6-6	CASSSPGTGKETQYF
TRBJ2-7	TRBV7-3	CASSLIASGGPHEQYF
TRBJ2-2	TRBV5-6	CASSPDYTGELFF
TRBJ1-6	TRBV7-6	CASSLEAGDNSPLHF
TRBJ2-7	TRBV27	CASSWGQYYEQYF
TRBJ1-4	TRBV14	CASSPTGVTNEKLFF
TRBJ1-5	TRBV6-6	CASSSGGTGKIQPQHF
TRBJ2-7	TRBV6-4	CASSDSISGSSYEQYF
TRBJ2-7	TRBV7-9	CASSYLTGGQYEQYF
TRBJ1-4	TRBV19	CASSIVGFIPAEKLFF
TRBJ2-7	TRBV2	CASSEQGSSYEQYF
TRBJ2-6	TRBV18	CASSPATGEPGANVLTF
TRBJ1-3	TRBV19	CATSPSGDSGNTIYF
TRBJ2-7	TRBV28	CASSPSHPYEQYF
TRBJ1-2	TRBV27	CASSYTPDRDYYGYTF
TRBJ1-1	TRBV19	CASSIEQGNTEAFF
TRBJ1-4	TRBV18	CASSPPAGEKLFF
TRBJ1-4	TRBV6-6	CASSQGGRGEKLFF
TRBJ2-5	TRBV5-4	CASSLEAGGPKTQYF
TRBJ2-3	TRBV4-2	CASSRGLAGSTDTQYF
TRBJ2-5	TRBV9	CASSRGLETQYF
TRBJ1-4	TRBV4-1	CASSLLSRGQNEKLFF